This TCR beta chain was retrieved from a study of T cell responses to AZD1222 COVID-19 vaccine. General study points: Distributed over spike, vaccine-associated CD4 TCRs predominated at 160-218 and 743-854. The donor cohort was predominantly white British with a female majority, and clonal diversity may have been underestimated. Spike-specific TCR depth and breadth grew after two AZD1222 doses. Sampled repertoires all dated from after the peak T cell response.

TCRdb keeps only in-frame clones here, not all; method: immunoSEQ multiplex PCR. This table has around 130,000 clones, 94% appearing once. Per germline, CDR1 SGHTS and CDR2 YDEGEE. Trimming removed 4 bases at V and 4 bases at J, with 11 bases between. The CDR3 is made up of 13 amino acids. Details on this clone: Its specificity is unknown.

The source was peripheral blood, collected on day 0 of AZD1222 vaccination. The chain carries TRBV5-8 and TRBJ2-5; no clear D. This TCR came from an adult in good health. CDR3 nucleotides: TGTGCCAGCAGCGTTTGGGATGGAGAGACCCAGTACTTC. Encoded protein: CASSVWDGETQYF.